This T cell receptor (beta chain) is drawn from a study of shared clonotypes between healthy human individuals. At the level of the study: Every donor yielded three CD4 naive, three CD4 memory, two CD8 naive and one CD8 memory plate. Study-wide results and caveats: When compared with the clonotypes that were shared by all four sorted-subset donors, the non-shared clonotypes turned out to have lower generation probabilities.

Using immunoSEQ multiplex PCR, the repertoire was profiled, and TCRdb retains in-frame clones only, with some absent. There are millions of clones in the sample; more than 85% occur only once, and 0.35% to 0.45% lies in the top ten. Worth noting for this clone: Its specificity is not known.

Partitioning of CD4+ cells yielded a CD45RA+ naive subset and a CD45RA-negative memory subset. The CDR3 length is 10 residues. The V end lost 6 bases, the J end lost 7 bases, and 6 bases lay between the germline ends. Germline V lookup: CDR1 SQVTM, CDR2 ANQGSEA. The chain joins TRBV29-1 to TRBJ1-4, with D perhaps matching TRBD1 (6 bases). This receptor was identified in a young man in good health. Some clones in this sample may be carry-over from other donors' samples. The sample taken for sequencing was naive CD4+ T cells from PBMCs. Regarding subset: CD45RA+ positively selected. The CDR3 sequence: CSVGGEKLFF. The CDR3, as DNA: TGCAGCGTAGGGGGTGAAAAACTGTTTTTT.